Listed below are T cell receptor beta chains from one sample, sequenced in a study of shared clonotypes between healthy human individuals. Assay: immunoSEQ multiplex PCR; the TCRdb copy retains only in-frame clones and omits some. The profile shows over 950,000 clones, roughly 80% of them singletons. Sample: memory CD4+ T cells from PBMCs. The receptor source for this set is a man aged 18 to 29 in good health. Some clones in this sample may be carry-over from other donors' samples. CDR3s include the opening cysteine and the closing phenylalanine or tryptophan. A D gene is named only where the DNA matches it firmly. Clone size, where shown, is once, few, many, or a class for clones that have expanded.

TRBV5-1	16	.	TRBJ2-2	TRBD1	CASSATGSEDTGELFF	TGCGCCAGCAGCGCGACAGGGAGTGAGGACACCGGGGAGCTGTTTTTT
TRBV11-2	17	.	TRBJ2-3	TRBD2	CASSLALASGLTDTQYF	TGTGCCAGCAGCTTAGCGTTGGCTAGCGGGCTCACAGATACGCAGTATTTT
TRBV29-1	12	.	TRBJ2-3	.	CSVEDPTDTQYF	TGCAGCGTTGAAGATCCCACAGATACGCAGTATTTT
TRBV2	13	once	TRBJ1-2	.	CASRTRGIYGYTF	TGTGCCAGCCGAACCCGGGGCATCTATGGCTACACCTTC
TRBV9	15	.	TRBJ2-7	TRBD2	CASSLAGGTLGEQYF	TGTGCCAGCAGCCTGGCGGGGGGTACCCTAGGCGAGCAGTACTTC
TRBV2	12	.	TRBJ2-7	.	CASSYRTYEQYF	TGTGCCAGCAGCTACAGGACCTACGAGCAGTACTTC
TRBV10-2	15	.	TRBJ2-2	.	CASSLGQAFGGELFF	TGCGCCAGCTCCCTGGGGCAGGCTTTCGGCGGGGAGCTGTTTTTT
TRBV27	14	many	TRBJ1-2	TRBD1	CASSPGQGVFGYTF	TGTGCCAGCAGTCCCGGACAGGGGGTCTTTGGCTACACCTTC
TRBV18	20	once	TRBJ2-1	.	CASSPPLYRGRTSDYNEQFF	TGTGCCAGCTCACCACCTTTGTACAGGGGGAGGACTAGCGACTACAATGAGCAGTTCTTC
TRBV28	14	.	TRBJ1-2	.	CASGGVTALYGYTF	TGTGCCAGCGGTGGGGTGACAGCTTTATATGGCTACACCTTC
TRBV2	13	.	TRBJ2-4	.	CASSVEGFNIQYF	TGTGCCAGCAGTGTGGAGGGGTTTAACATTCAGTACTTC
TRBV9	15	.	TRBJ1-3	.	CASSVASSMGNTIYF	TGTGCCAGCAGCGTAGCGTCCTCAATGGGAAACACCATATATTTT
TRBV18	15	.	TRBJ2-7	TRBD1	CASSGLGQGGNEQYF	TGTGCCAGCTCAGGCCTAGGACAGGGGGGGAACGAGCAGTACTTC
TRBV5-1	14	.	TRBJ1-2	.	CASSLDRFNYGYTF	TGCGCCAGCAGCTTGGACAGATTCAACTATGGCTACACCTTC
TRBV5-1	21	.	TRBJ2-3	TRBD2	CASSPTHSLGTSGRVTDTQYF	TGCGCCAGCAGCCCAACCCACTCCCTCGGGACTAGCGGGAGGGTAACAGATACGCAGTATTTT
TRBV18	11	.	TRBJ2-7	.	CASSPDREQYF	TGTGCCAGCTCACCCGACAGGGAGCAGTACTTC
TRBV7-2	14	once	TRBJ2-7	.	CASSLVGDSYEQYF	TGTGCCAGCAGCTTAGTAGGGGACTCCTACGAGCAGTACTTC
TRBV20-1	11	.	TRBJ2-1	.	CSVTSDNEQFF	TGCAGTGTTACGTCAGACAATGAGCAGTTCTTC
TRBV9	15	.	TRBJ1-2	.	CASSVSDSANYGYTF	TGTGCCAGCAGCGTATCGGACTCAGCTAACTATGGCTACACCTTC
TRBV4-2	13	few	TRBJ1-1	.	CASSQDVGREAFF	TGTGCCAGCAGCCAAGATGTAGGGCGTGAAGCTTTCTTT
TRBV28	12	.	TRBJ1-2	.	CASRSPLYGYTF	TGTGCCAGCAGGAGTCCACTCTATGGCTACACCTTC
TRBV5-1	14	.	TRBJ1-3	TRBD1	CASSGQGSGNTIYF	TGCGCCAGCAGCGGACAGGGATCTGGAAACACCATATATTTT
TRBV28	16	.	TRBJ2-7	TRBD2	CASSSISSGSPYEQYF	TGTGCCAGCAGTTCGATTTCTAGCGGGAGTCCCTACGAGCAGTACTTC
TRBV6-1	13	few	TRBJ2-1	.	CASSERYLNEQFF	TGTGCCAGCAGTGAACGCTATTTGAATGAGCAGTTCTTC
TRBV29-1	12	.	TRBJ1-1	.	CSVEEQSTEAFF	TGCAGCGTTGAAGAACAGTCCACTGAAGCTTTCTTT
TRBV7-7	15	.	TRBJ2-3	TRBD1	CASSRQGASTDTQYF	TGTGCCAGCAGCCGACAGGGGGCCTCCACAGATACGCAGTATTTT
TRBV4-2	15	many	TRBJ2-7	.	CASSPRGRASYEQYF	TGTGCCAGCAGCCCCCGGGGAAGGGCCTCCTACGAGCAGTACTTC
TRBV5-6	16	.	TRBJ1-2	.	CASSLGFNTASPGYTF	TGTGCCAGCAGCTTGGGGTTTAATACAGCATCCCCGGGCTACACCTTC
TRBV7-9	16	.	TRBJ2-7	TRBD2	CASSSTSGRDYGGQYF	TGTGCCAGCAGCTCGACTAGCGGGAGGGACTATGGTGGGCAGTACTTC
TRBV5-1	14	.	TRBJ2-7	.	CASSLRIPSYEQYF	TGCGCCAGCAGCTTGAGGATTCCGTCCTACGAGCAGTACTTC
TRBV11-2	17	few	TRBJ2-3	.	CASSPFGGGSSTDTQYF	TGTGCCAGCAGCCCATTTGGCGGGGGCTCTAGCACAGATACGCAGTATTTT
TRBV7-3	15	once	TRBJ2-7	.	CASSLSGQSSYEQYF	TGTGCCAGCAGCCTATCCGGGCAATCCTCCTACGAGCAGTACTTC
TRBV5-1	15	.	TRBJ2-6	.	CASSSIPAGANVLTF	TGCGCCAGCAGCTCAATACCTGCCGGGGCCAACGTCCTGACTTTC
TRBV5-4	14	.	TRBJ1-2	.	CASSLRAGSTGYTF	TGTGCCAGCAGCTTGAGGGCAGGAAGCACTGGCTACACCTTC
TRBV20-1	11	once	TRBJ1-1	.	CSARATIEAFF	TGCAGTGCTAGAGCTACGATTGAAGCTTTCTTT